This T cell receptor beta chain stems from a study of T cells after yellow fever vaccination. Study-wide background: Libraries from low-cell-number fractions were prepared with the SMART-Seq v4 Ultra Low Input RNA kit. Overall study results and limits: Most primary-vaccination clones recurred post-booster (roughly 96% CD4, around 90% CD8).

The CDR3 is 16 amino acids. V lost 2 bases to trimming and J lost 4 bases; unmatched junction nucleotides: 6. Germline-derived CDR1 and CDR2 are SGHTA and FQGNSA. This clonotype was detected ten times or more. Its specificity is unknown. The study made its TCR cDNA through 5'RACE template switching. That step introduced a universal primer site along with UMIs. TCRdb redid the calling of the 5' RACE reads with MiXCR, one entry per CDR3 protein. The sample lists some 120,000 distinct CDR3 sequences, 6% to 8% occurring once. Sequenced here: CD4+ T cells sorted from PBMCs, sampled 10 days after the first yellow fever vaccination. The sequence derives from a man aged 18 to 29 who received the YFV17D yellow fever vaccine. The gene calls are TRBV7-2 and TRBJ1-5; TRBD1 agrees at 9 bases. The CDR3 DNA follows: TGTGCCAGCAGCTTAAGGGGGACAGGGTGGAATCAGCCCCAGCATTTT. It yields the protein CASSLRGTGWNQPQHF.